The 30 T cell receptor beta chains reported below all come from one sample, sequenced in a study of cytomegalovirus exposure and HLA in healthy donors. The PCR ran on 60 Vbeta and 13 Jbeta primers. Generated by immunoSEQ multiplex PCR, the TCRdb table keeps only in-frame clones and is missing some. Among about 160,000 clones listed, approximately 81% were seen once. What was sequenced was PBMCs. These receptors all come from a woman in her 30s in good health and CMV-seropositive.

This sequence joins TRBV9 and TRBJ1-3; tentative D call: TRBD1 (6 bases). CDR3 length: 15 residues. V lost 4 bases, J lost 2 bases, and 13 bases lay in between. Germline CDR1 is SGDLS and CDR2 is YYNGEE. Here the CDR3 DNA reads TGTGCCAGCAGCCAGAGGGGGGGCACTGGAAACACCATATATTTT. It is translated as CASSQRGGTGNTIYF.

The chain couples TRBV11-2 to TRBJ1-1; TRBD1 matches 10 bases. CDR1 is SGHAT, CDR2 FQNNGV, per germline. CDR3 length: 14 residues. V lost 8 bases and J lost 4; bases outside the gene matches: 7. The CDR3 loop reads CASLGGQGSTEAFF. DNA for the CDR3: TGTGCCAGCCTTGGGGGACAGGGGAGCACTGAAGCTTTCTTT. Using reference TRBV11-2 and TRBJ1-1 for the parts outside the CDR3, the full variable domain is EAGVAQSPRYKIIEKRQSVAFWCNPISGHATLYWYQQILGQGPKLLIQFQNNGVVDDSQLPKDRFSAERLKGVDSTLKIQPAKLEDSAVYLCASLGGQGSTEAFFGQGTRLTVV.

This clone was seen a few times. This chain links TRBV14 with TRBJ1-1, with TRBD1 matching over 7 bases. Looked up from germline, CDR1 is SGHDN and CDR2 is FVKESK. CDR3 size: 13 residues. With 8 bases clipped from V and 4 bases from J, the junction kept 7 bases outside the gene matches. The CDR3 is CASQGGVSTEAFF. The CDR3 DNA reads TGTGCCAGCCAGGGGGGAGTGAGCACTGAAGCTTTCTTT.

The rearrangement links TRBV18 to TRBJ2-3, with D tentatively TRBD2 (6 bases). CDR1 KGHSH and CDR2 LQKENI come from the germline V gene. Trimming shortened V by 4 bases and J by 0 bases, and 11 bases separated the two germline ends. There are 15 residues in the CDR3. The CDR3 loop reads CASSRGTPSTDTQYF. As DNA, the CDR3 is TGTGCCAGCTCACGCGGGACTCCAAGCACAGATACGCAGTATTTT.

This clone was observed once. CDR3 DNA: TGTGCCAGCAGCCAAGCGGGGGGCAGGGAGGACACTGAAGCTTTCTTT. Residues: CASSQAGGREDTEAFF. The chain couples TRBV5-4 to TRBJ1-1, with a tentative D call TRBD1 (6 bases). The germline V gene encodes CDR1 SGHNT and CDR2 YYREEE (reference sequence). This CDR3 is 16 amino acids long. The germline V and J ends were trimmed by 4 bases and 3 bases, with 19 bases remaining between them.

The rearrangement joins TRBV7-2 to TRBJ1-1; D is possibly TRBD1 (5 bases). The CDR3 sequence is 14 residues long. Germline V gene lookup returns CDR1 SGHTA and CDR2 FQGNSA. The V end was cut by 1 base, the J end by 5 bases, with 11 bases between. In DNA, the CDR3 is TGTGCCAGCAGCTTAGAGATGGGGCGAACTGAAGCTTTCTTT. As protein: CASSLEMGRTEAFF.

The chain links TRBV5-1 to TRBJ2-7; tentatively, D is TRBD1 (6 bases). Germline loops: CDR1 SGHRS, CDR2 YFSETQ. The CDR3 sequence is 14 residues long. Trimming cost V 0 bases and J 5 bases, with 12 bases left between them. The CDR3 sequence is CASSLEGVGNEQYF. CDR3 nucleotides: TGCGCCAGCAGCTTGGAGGGGGTAGGCAACGAGCAGTACTTC. Combining the CDR3 with reference TRBV5-1 and TRBJ2-7 gives the whole variable domain KAGVTQTPRYLIKTRGQQVTLSCSPISGHRSVSWYQQTPGQGLQFLFEYFSETQRNKGNFPGRFSGRQFSNSRSEMNVSTLELGDSALYLCASSLEGVGNEQYFGPGTRLTVT.

This clone was counted a few times. J is TRBJ1-5 and V is TRBV2, with 7 bases lining up with TRBD1. V trimming: 4 bases; J trimming: 1 base; junction bases outside the gene matches: 4. Germline lookup yields CDR1 SNHLY and CDR2 FYNNEI. This CDR3 is 15 amino acids long. CDR3 DNA: TGTGCCAGCAGTGCTCAGGGGGTGAGCAATCAGCCCCAGCATTTT. The encoded protein is CASSAQGVSNQPQHF.

The V call is TRBV5-1, the J call TRBJ1-4, with unresolved D. Between the trimmed V and J ends, which lost 0 bases and 0 bases, there was a span of 12 bases. The CDR3 runs 17 residues. Germline lookup yields CDR1 SGHRS and CDR2 YFSETQ. CDR3 residues: CASSLGWGAATNEKLFF. CDR3 DNA: TGCGCCAGCAGCTTGGGGTGGGGAGCGGCAACTAATGAAAAACTGTTTTTT.

The gene calls are TRBV7-3 and TRBJ2-1, with D possibly being TRBD2 (5 bases). The length of the CDR3 is 12 residues. Germline-derived CDR1 and CDR2 are SGHTA and FQGTGA. Trimming pared 1 base from V and 10 bases from J, leaving 8 bases between. This chain's CDR3 is CASSLNRGEQFF. The CDR3, as DNA: TGTGCCAGCAGCTTAAACAGAGGGGAGCAGTTCTTC.

The rearrangement uses TRBV5-1 and TRBJ2-1, with 7 bases matching TRBD2. Germline V gene lookup returns CDR1 SGHRS and CDR2 YFSETQ. CDR3 size: 16 residues. V lost 0 bases to trimming and J lost 5 bases; unmatched junction nucleotides: 8. The CDR3 sequence: CASSLVAGEGDNEQFF. DNA of the CDR3: TGCGCCAGCAGCTTGGTTGCGGGGGAAGGGGACAATGAGCAGTTCTTC.

This sequence joins TRBV29-1 and TRBJ2-3; 8 bases align to TRBD2. Germline loops: CDR1 SQVTM, CDR2 ANQGSEA. CDR3 length: 13 residues. V was clipped by 4 bases and J by 3 bases; unmatched bases: 3. This CDR3 reads CSVVAGNTDTQYF. The CDR3 DNA reads as TGCAGCGTTGTAGCGGGGAATACAGATACGCAGTATTTT.

In its sample, this clone was seen a few times. V usage is TRBV19 and J usage is TRBJ1-5; D unclear. V shed 6 bases and J shed 1 base, with 13 bases lying between them. CDR3 size: 15 residues. CDR1 and CDR2 (germline): LNHDA, SQIVND (reference sequence). The CDR3 reads CASSWRGGSNQPQHF. The CDR3 nucleotides read TGTGCCAGTAGCTGGCGGGGAGGGAGCAATCAGCCCCAGCATTTT.

The CDR3 sequence: CATQQGAYEQYF. In nucleotides, the CDR3 is TGTGCCACCCAACAGGGGGCCTACGAGCAGTACTTC. This sequence joins TRBV10-3 and TRBJ2-7, with 8 bases aligning to TRBD1. The CDR3 contains 12 residues. Germline CDR1 is ENHRY and CDR2 is SYGVKD. V gave up 10 bases and J gave up 2 bases; unmatched junction bases: 4.

The rearrangement joins TRBV11-2 to TRBJ1-2; D uncertain. The CDR3 loop spans 14 amino acids. Germline V CDR1 and CDR2: SGHAT, FQNNGV. V was clipped by 3 bases and J by 1 base, with 9 bases between them. CDR3 nucleotides: TGTGCCAGCAGCTTTACAGACGATAACTATGGCTACACCTTC. Translated, it gives CASSFTDDNYGYTF.

This rearrangement joins TRBV10-3 to TRBJ2-3, with TRBD1 matching over 10 bases. The CDR3 runs to 12 residues. CDR1 ENHRY and CDR2 SYGVKD come from the germline V gene. Trimming at V came to 10 bases and at J to 4 bases, leaving 2 bases not matched to a gene. CDR3 sequence (DNA): TGTGCCACCGGACAGGGGGCAGATACGCAGTATTTT. It codes for CATGQGADTQYF.

This rearrangement joins TRBV5-4 to TRBJ1-1, with D hard to call. The germline gives CDR1 SGHNT, CDR2 YYREEE (reference sequence). Trimming pared 4 bases from V and 0 bases from J, leaving 16 bases between. The CDR3 has 16 residues. The CDR3 nucleotides read TGTGCCAGCAGCCTCTCAGGCAGGCGTCTGAACACTGAAGCTTTCTTT. Translating it yields CASSLSGRRLNTEAFF.

V usage is TRBV4-3 and J usage is TRBJ2-7; the D gene is possibly TRBD1 (7 bases). The germline V gene encodes CDR1 LGHNA and CDR2 YSLEER. The CDR3 is 16 residues long. The ends were cut back, 0 bases at V and 7 bases at J, with 19 bases in the middle. CDR3: CASSQDPGGRRGEQYF. The CDR3 DNA follows: TGCGCCAGCAGCCAAGATCCAGGGGGAAGGAGGGGGGAGCAGTACTTC.

The chain has TRBV4-3 and TRBJ1-2, with D possibly being TRBD1 (5 bases). Germline V gives CDR1 LGHNA, CDR2 YSLEER. V was cut by 2 bases and J by 7 bases, with 20 bases left in between. The CDR3 consists of 16 residues. The CDR3 sequence is CASSQRRVQGMVGYTF. The DNA of the CDR3 is TGCGCCAGCAGCCAAAGAAGAGTTCAGGGCATGGTTGGCTACACCTTC.

The CDR3 region has the DNA TGTGCCAGCAGAGGAGGACTAGCGGGGACTTGGCAAGAGACCCAGTACTTC. Protein: CASRGGLAGTWQETQYF. The chain employs TRBV2 and TRBJ2-5; 12 nucleotides match TRBD2. Germline V lookup: CDR1 SNHLY, CDR2 FYNNEI. The ends lost 6 bases at V and 2 bases at J; junction bases unmatched: 10. The CDR3 length is 17 residues.

This chain connects TRBV5-6 to TRBJ2-1, with 8 bases that match TRBD2. V lost 4 bases and J lost 3; bases outside the gene matches: 6. Germline V gives CDR1 SGHDT, CDR2 YYEEEE. The CDR3 totals 15 residues. Written as DNA, the CDR3 is TGTGCCAGCAGCCTACGGGGGGGGCACTACAATGAGCAGTTCTTC. Protein product: CASSLRGGHYNEQFF.

J is TRBJ2-7 and V is TRBV4-3, with 8 bases aligning to TRBD2. With V trimmed by 1 base and J by 0 bases, 2 bases remained unmatched. Per germline, CDR1 LGHNA and CDR2 YSLEER. The CDR3 spans 15 residues. For the CDR3, the DNA is TGCGCCAGCAGCCAAGTAGCGGGGTACTCCTACGAGCAGTACTTC. Residues: CASSQVAGYSYEQYF.

This chain connects TRBV5-4 to TRBJ2-6; no definite D call. Germline V lookup: CDR1 SGHNT, CDR2 YYREEE (reference sequence). This CDR3 contains 16 residues. Trimming removed 0 bases at V and 0 bases at J, with 7 bases between. CDR3 loop: CASSLVALSGANVLTF. DNA for the CDR3: TGTGCCAGCAGCTTGGTAGCTCTCTCTGGGGCCAACGTCCTGACTTTC.

At least ten counts were recorded for this clone. V usage is TRBV2 and J usage is TRBJ1-1, with D possibly matching TRBD1 (6 bases). The V end was cut by 5 bases, the J end by 5 bases, with 12 bases between. The CDR3 is 13 amino acids. Germline V CDR1 and CDR2: SNHLY, FYNNEI. The CDR3: CASSSGAGTEAFF. The CDR3 nucleotides are TGTGCCAGCAGTTCAGGGGCAGGGACTGAAGCTTTCTTT.

This rearrangement joins TRBV15 to TRBJ1-2; D gene unclear. Trimming removed 1 base at V and 6 bases at J, with 12 bases between. This CDR3 region has 14 residues. The V gene's germline CDR1 is LNHNV and CDR2 YYDKDF (reference sequence). DNA for the CDR3: TGTGCCACCAGCAGAGTCCCTAGTCTAGATGGCTACACCTTC. This codes for CATSRVPSLDGYTF.

The chain links TRBV4-2 to TRBJ1-4, with 10 bases identical to TRBD1. V shed 5 bases and J 7 bases; nucleotides not matched to a gene: 13. The CDR3 has 17 residues. Germline-derived CDR1 and CDR2 are LGHNA and YNFKEQ. The CDR3: CASSYRQGAPLCEKLFF. Written as DNA, the CDR3 is TGTGCCAGCAGCTACCGACAGGGGGCCCCCCTCTGTGAAAAACTGTTTTTT.

The V and J genes are TRBV18 and TRBJ1-4; D is unclear. CDR3 length: 14 residues. V dropped 3 bases and J dropped 4 bases, with 9 bases sitting between them. Germline lookup yields CDR1 KGHSH and CDR2 LQKENI. This chain's CDR3 is CASSPPEVNEKLFF. Here the CDR3 DNA reads TGTGCCAGCTCACCCCCCGAGGTTAATGAAAAACTGTTTTTT.

The J gene is TRBJ2-7, the V gene TRBV7-9; 9 nucleotides align to TRBD1. Germline V lookup: CDR1 SEHNR, CDR2 FQNEAQ (reference sequence). The trim removed 1 base at V and 7 bases at J, leaving 5 bases unmatched. The CDR3 has 14 amino acids. CDR3 amino acids: CASSLVGTGKEQYF. CDR3 nucleotides: TGTGCCAGCAGCTTAGTAGGGACAGGGAAGGAGCAGTACTTC.

The chain joins TRBV27 to TRBJ1-2; D remains ambiguous. There are 13 residues in the CDR3. The V end lost 5 bases, the J end lost 8 bases, and 15 bases lay between the germline ends. Germline V gene lookup returns CDR1 MNHEY and CDR2 SMNVEV (reference sequence). The CDR3 coding sequence is TGTGCCAGCAGTCCCACCCGGACGGGGGGCTACACCTTC. Translated, it gives CASSPTRTGGYTF.

The chain has TRBV29-1 and TRBJ1-2, with D perhaps matching TRBD1 (6 bases). Trimming took off 7 bases at V and 3 bases at J, with 27 bases between the two ends. The CDR3 loop spans 17 amino acids. Germline CDR1 is SQVTM and CDR2 is ANQGSEA. Written as DNA, the CDR3 is TGCAGCGCCAGGGGCGGGGGCGCGAAGGCAAAATACTATGGCTACACCTTC. Encoded protein: CSARGGGAKAKYYGYTF.